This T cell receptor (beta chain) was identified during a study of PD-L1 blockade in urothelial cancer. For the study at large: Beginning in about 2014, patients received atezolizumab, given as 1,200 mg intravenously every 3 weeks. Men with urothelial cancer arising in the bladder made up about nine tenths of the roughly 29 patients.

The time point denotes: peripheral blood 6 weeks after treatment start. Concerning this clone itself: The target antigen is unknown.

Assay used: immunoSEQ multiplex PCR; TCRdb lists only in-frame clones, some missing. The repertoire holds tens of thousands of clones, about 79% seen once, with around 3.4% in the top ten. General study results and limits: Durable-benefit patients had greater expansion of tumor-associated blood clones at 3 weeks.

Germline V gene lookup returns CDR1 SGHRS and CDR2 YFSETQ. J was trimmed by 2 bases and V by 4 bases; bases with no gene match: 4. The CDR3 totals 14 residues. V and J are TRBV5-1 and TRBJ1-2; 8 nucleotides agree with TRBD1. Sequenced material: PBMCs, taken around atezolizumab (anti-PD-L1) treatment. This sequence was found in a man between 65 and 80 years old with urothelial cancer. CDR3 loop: CASSTGQANYGYTF. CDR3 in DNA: TGCGCCAGCAGCACGGGACAGGCCAACTATGGCTACACCTTC.